The source of this T cell receptor beta chain is a study of T cell responses to AZD1222 COVID-19 vaccine. Deletions cut 3 bases from V and 0 bases from J, with 8 bases between. Germline loops: CDR1 LNHDA, CDR2 SQIVND (reference sequence). CDR3 length: 14 residues. Here immunoSEQ multiplex PCR was the method, and the copy in TCRdb shows in-frame clones only, minus some. This sample has about 200,000 clones, with roughly nine tenths found just once. This clone was seen just once. This sequence originates from an adult who received the MenACWY meningococcal vaccine as a control. The specimen was peripheral blood, collected 28 days after the second dose of the MenACWY control vaccine. The rearrangement uses TRBV19 and TRBJ1-1; D is uncertain. The chain's CDR3 is CASSIMGMNTEAFF. The CDR3 nucleotides read TGTGCCAGTAGTATTATGGGAATGAACACTGAAGCTTTCTTT.